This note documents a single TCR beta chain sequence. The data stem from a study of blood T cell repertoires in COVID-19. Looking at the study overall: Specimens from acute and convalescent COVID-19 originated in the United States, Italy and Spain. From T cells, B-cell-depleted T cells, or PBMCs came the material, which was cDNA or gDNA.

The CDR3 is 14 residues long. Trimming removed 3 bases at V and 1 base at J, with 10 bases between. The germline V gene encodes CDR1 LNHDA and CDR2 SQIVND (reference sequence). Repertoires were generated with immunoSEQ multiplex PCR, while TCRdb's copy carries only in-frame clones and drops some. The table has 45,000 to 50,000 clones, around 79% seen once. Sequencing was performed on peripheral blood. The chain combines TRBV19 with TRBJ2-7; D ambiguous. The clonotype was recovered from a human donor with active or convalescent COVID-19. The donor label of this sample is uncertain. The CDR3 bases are TGTGCCAGTAGTATGGGCCCAGAGTCCTACGAGCAGTACTTC. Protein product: CASSMGPESYEQYF.